What follows are 14 T cell receptor beta chains derived from one specimen sequenced in a study of T cell repertoires in cytomegalovirus infection. TCRdb fed the reads into MiXCR, producing one record per CDR3 protein. Among approximately 550,000 distinct CDR3 sequences listed, 16% were seen once. The sequenced material came from CD8+ T cells from PBMCs. These receptors were taken from a human donor in good health (CMV status not recorded). Some clones in this sample may be carry-over from other donors' samples.

The V and J genes are TRBV13 and TRBJ2-1, with 13 bases fitting TRBD2. J gave up 9 bases and V 3 bases, and 5 bases lay outside the gene matches. CDR3 length equals 15 residues. Germline V gene lookup returns CDR1 PRHDT and CDR2 FYEKMQ (reference sequence). The CDR3 reads CASSLTSGGPGEQFF. CDR3 sequence (DNA): TGTGCCAGCAGCTTGACTAGCGGGGGGCCCGGTGAGCAGTTCTTC.

This clonotype occurred many times. The CDR3 spells CASSLGLAGGLTDTQYF. The CDR3 coding sequence is TGTGCCAGCAGCTTGGGACTAGCGGGAGGTCTCACAGATACGCAGTATTTT. The chain carries TRBV7-6 and TRBJ2-3; TRBD2 aligns across 15 bases. The CDR3 has 17 amino acids. The germline V gene has CDR1 SGHVS and CDR2 FNYEAQ. J was trimmed by 2 bases and V by 3 bases; bases with no gene match: 3. Full variable domain (remainder filled in from reference TRBV7-6 and TRBJ2-3): GAGVSQSPRYKVTKRGQDVALRCDPISGHVSLYWYRQALGQGPEFLTYFNYEAQQDKSGLPNDRFSAERPEGSISTLTIQRTEQRDSAMYRCASSLGLAGGLTDTQYFGPGTRLTVL.

This clonotype was counted many times. This chain connects TRBV27 to TRBJ1-2, with TRBD1 identical over 8 bases. Per the germline V gene, CDR1 is MNHEY and CDR2 is SMNVEV (reference sequence). After removal of 10 bases from V and 8 bases from J, the junction contained 9 bases not matched to a gene. This CDR3 has 12 amino acids. CDR3 in amino acids: CATRTGIEGYTF. The CDR3 DNA is TGTGCCACACGGACAGGGATTGAAGGCTACACCTTC.

This clonotype was recorded many times. V gene TRBV7-8 combines with J gene TRBJ1-1; D is perhaps TRBD1 (6 bases). Trimming took 5 bases from V and 3 from J, leaving 13 bases between them. There are 14 residues in the CDR3. Germline V gene data show CDR1 as SGHVS and CDR2 as FQNEAQ. DNA for the CDR3: TGTGCCAGCAGCCTACAGGGCGGGGACACTGAAGCTTTCTTT. Encoded protein: CASSLQGGDTEAFF.

The rearrangement uses TRBV4-1 and TRBJ2-7, with TRBD2 identical over 13 bases. From germline, CDR1 is MGHRA and CDR2 YSYEKL. The CDR3 has 18 amino acids. V shed 1 base and J 2 bases; nucleotides not matched to a gene: 8. The CDR3 region has the DNA TGCGCCAGCAGCCAAGCGACTAGCGGGAGGTTTCAGACCTACGAGCAGTACTTC. It encodes CASSQATSGRFQTYEQYF.

The chain combines TRBV19 with TRBJ1-2; TRBD1 is a possible D gene (5 bases). CDR3 size: 17 residues. Trimming shortened V by 6 bases and J by 0 bases, and 20 bases separated the two germline ends. Germline assignment: CDR1 LNHDA and CDR2 SQIVND (reference sequence). CDR3 sequence (DNA): TGTGCCAGTAGCCGCGGGGCGTACCGTCAAACTAACTATGGCTACACCTTC. Its protein product is CASSRGAYRQTNYGYTF.

The gene calls are TRBV27 and TRBJ1-5; TRBD1 matches at 7 bases. Unmatched junction bases numbered 4, after V lost 6 bases and J lost 5 bases. Germline V gene lookup returns CDR1 MNHEY and CDR2 SMNVEV (reference sequence). The CDR3 loop spans 13 amino acids. CDR3 in amino acids: CASRDRLDQPQHF. In DNA form, the CDR3 reads TGTGCCAGCAGGGACAGGCTCGATCAGCCCCAGCATTTT.

This clonotype has a single count. The V call is TRBV28, the J call TRBJ1-2; D is possibly TRBD1 (6 bases). The germline gives CDR1 MDHEN, CDR2 SYDVKM. The ends were cut back, 7 bases at V and 8 bases at J, with 14 bases in the middle. This CDR3 is 12 amino acids long. As DNA, the CDR3 is TGTGCCAGCAAAAACAGGGTGCGCGGCTACACCTTC. Translating gives CASKNRVRGYTF.

This clonotype was counted a few times. The chain combines TRBV6-1 with TRBJ2-3; TRBD2 aligns across 9 bases. Trimming removed 3 bases from V and 2 bases from J; junction bases left unmatched: 3. CDR3 length: 15 amino acids. The V gene's germline CDR1 is MNHNS and CDR2 SASEGT. The DNA for the CDR3 is TGTGCCAGCAGTGACCTAGCGGGACCCACAGATACGCAGTATTTT. Translated: CASSDLAGPTDTQYF.

The chain joins TRBV13 to TRBJ2-3; D is possibly TRBD1 or TRBD2 (5 bases each). Germline V gene lookup returns CDR1 PRHDT and CDR2 FYEKMQ (reference sequence). V lost 8 bases and J 4 bases, leaving 16 bases between the germline ends. The CDR3 runs 14 residues. CDR3 in DNA: TGTGCCAGCCGCGGGCAGGGATTGCCAGATACGCAGTATTTT. Translation gives CASRGQGLPDTQYF.

CDR3 loop: CASSVGPSQGASYEQYF. Here the CDR3 DNA reads TGTGCCAGCAGCGTAGGCCCCTCGCAGGGGGCTAGTTACGAGCAGTACTTC. The rearrangement uses TRBV9 and TRBJ2-7; TRBD1 matches 8 bases. The V gene end was trimmed by 0 bases and the J gene end by 4 bases; junction bases not matched to a gene: 12. Germline V gives CDR1 SGDLS, CDR2 YYNGEE. The CDR3 consists of 17 residues.

The chain has TRBV27 and TRBJ1-2, with D maybe TRBD1 (5 bases). The V gene's germline CDR1 is MNHEY and CDR2 SMNVEV (reference sequence). CDR3 size: 15 residues. V lost 8 bases and J lost 0, with 16 bases in between. CDR3 in DNA: TGTGCCAGCGGGAAGGGACCGCCATCTAACTATGGCTACACCTTC. Translated, it gives CASGKGPPSNYGYTF.

This clonotype was seen ten or more times. This sequence joins TRBV12-3 or TRBV12-4 and TRBJ2-3; 9 bases line up with TRBD2. Trimming took 5 bases from V and 3 from J; bases not matched to a gene: 12. The CDR3 has 17 residues. This chain's CDR3 is CASSGDFAGGPTDTQYF. The CDR3 DNA sequence: TGTGCCAGCAGTGGTGATTTCGCGGGAGGGCCGACAGATACGCAGTATTTT.

Details on this clonotype: This CDR3 fails to terminate in the conserved phenylalanine or tryptophan, so it likely reflects a read error. V and J are TRBV7-3 and TRBJ2-1, with TRBD2 as a possible D gene (5 bases). Germline V lookup: CDR1 SGHTA, CDR2 FQGTGA. There are 18 residues in the CDR3. Here the CDR3 reads CASSLIGSSTSSYNEQFL. The DNA for the CDR3 is TGTGCAAGCAGCTTAATTGGTTCTAGCACGAGCTCCTACAATGAGCAGTTCTTA.